Following are 31 T cell receptor beta chains from one sample sequenced in a study of cytomegalovirus exposure and HLA in healthy donors. PCR was performed using 60 Vbeta and 13 Jbeta primers. Clones were sequenced by immunoSEQ multiplex PCR, and TCRdb holds only the in-frame ones, with some missing. The table shows nearly 110,000 clones, with 65% to 80% occurring only once. Sequencing was carried out using PBMCs. Source of these receptors: a man in his 60s in good health and CMV-seronegative.

This clone was observed a single time. The rearrangement uses TRBV29-1 and TRBJ2-1; 7 bases map to TRBD2. Unmatched junction bases numbered 6, after V lost 4 bases and J lost 3 bases. This CDR3 is built from 14 residues. Germline CDR1 and CDR2: SQVTM and ANQGSEA. CDR3 region: CSVGSGGIYNEQFF. CDR3 DNA: TGCAGCGTTGGGTCGGGGGGTATCTACAATGAGCAGTTCTTC.

This clone was seen a few times. This chain connects TRBV5-1 to TRBJ2-7, with a tentative D call TRBD1 (5 bases). CDR3 length equals 11 residues. V gave up 2 bases and J gave up 10 bases, with 10 bases separating them. CDR1 is SGHRS, CDR2 YFSETQ, per germline. Written as DNA, the CDR3 is TGCGCCAGCAGCTTTAACAGGCTTCAGTACGTC. As protein: CASSFNRLQYV.

This sequence joins TRBV7-2 and TRBJ2-5, with a possible D match to TRBD1 (5 bases). Germline CDR1 is SGHTA and CDR2 is FQGNSA. The CDR3 covers 13 residues. CDR3 nucleotide sequence: TGTGCAGTCGCAGAAAGGGGTTGGGAGACCCAGTACTTC. This gives the protein CAVAERGWETQYF.

The chain combines TRBV19 with TRBJ1-1; D remains ambiguous. Germline-derived CDR1 and CDR2 are LNHDA and SQIVND (reference sequence). The CDR3 has 14 residues. V lost 3 bases to trimming and J lost 1 base, with 9 bases between them. CDR3 in amino acids: CASSMSGWNTEAFF. The CDR3 nucleotides read TGTGCCAGTAGTATGTCCGGGTGGAACACTGAAGCTTTCTTT.

The V call is TRBV19, the J call TRBJ1-2; 7 bases agree with TRBD1. This CDR3 spans 12 amino acids. Germline CDR1 reads LNHDA; CDR2 reads SQIVND (reference sequence). The ends lost 5 bases at V and 4 bases at J; junction bases unmatched: 1. The CDR3 region is CASSDRAYGYTF. CDR3 nucleotide sequence: TGTGCCAGTAGTGACAGGGCCTATGGCTACACCTTC.

This chain joins TRBV7-2 and TRBJ1-1; 9 nucleotides match TRBD1. Germline-derived CDR1 and CDR2 are SGHTA and FQGNSA. The V gene end was trimmed by 4 bases and the J gene end by 1 base; junction bases not matched to a gene: 10. This CDR3 has 17 residues. The CDR3 coding sequence is TGTGCCAGCAGCTCACAGGGGACAGGGTTTTGGAACACTGAAGCTTTCTTT. Encoded protein: CASSSQGTGFWNTEAFF.

The V call is TRBV12-5, the J call TRBJ2-5, with D perhaps matching TRBD1 (6 bases). V lost 6 bases and J 1 base, leaving 12 bases between the germline ends. Looked up from germline, CDR1 is LGHNT and CDR2 is FRNRAP. The CDR3 sequence is 14 residues long. The CDR3 nucleotides read TGTGCTAGTGGGAAGGGACATCCCCAAGAGACCCAGTACTTC. It encodes CASGKGHPQETQYF.

The CDR3, as DNA: TGTGCCAGCAGCTTAGACAGGTTTGAAAAACTGTTTTTT. Translation: CASSLDRFEKLFF. This chain links TRBV7-2 with TRBJ1-4; TRBD1 might be the D (5 bases). Per the germline V gene, CDR1 is SGHTA and CDR2 is FQGNSA. The CDR3 loop spans 13 amino acids. Between the trimmed V and J ends, which lost 1 base and 7 bases, there was a span of 7 bases.

The chain links TRBV20-1 to TRBJ1-1, with 8 nucleotides matching TRBD1. There are 11 residues in the CDR3. The J segment lost 10 bases and the V segment lost 5 bases, leaving 6 bases of the junction unmatched. The germline gives CDR1 DFQATT, CDR2 SNEGSKA (reference sequence). CDR3 in amino acids: CSAWNRGVAFF. The CDR3 region has the DNA TGCAGTGCTTGGAACAGGGGGGTAGCTTTCTTT.

This clone was recorded a few times. V is TRBV2 and J is TRBJ1-1; 8 positions match TRBD1. Germline CDR1 and CDR2: SNHLY and FYNNEI. The V gene end was trimmed by 4 bases and the J gene end by 1 base; junction bases not matched to a gene: 2. The CDR3 has 14 residues. In DNA, the CDR3 is TGTGCCAGCAGTGCAGACAGGGGGAACACTGAAGCTTTCTTT. Protein sequence: CASSADRGNTEAFF.

The chain is built from TRBV15 and TRBJ2-2; weak D call: TRBD2 (6 bases). V was pared by 1 base and J by 8 bases, with 14 bases between. Germline V gene sequence: CDR1 LNHNV, CDR2 YYDKDF (reference sequence). The CDR3 has 15 residues. Written as DNA, the CDR3 is TGTGCCACCAGCAGAGTAATGGAGGGCGGGGGGGAGCTGTTTTTT. Translating it yields CATSRVMEGGGELFF.

CDR3 residues: CASSQGNTEAFF. CDR3 DNA sequence: TGTGCCAGCTCTCAGGGGAACACTGAAGCTTTCTTT. The rearrangement joins TRBV18 to TRBJ1-1; D is perhaps TRBD1 (5 bases). Germline-derived CDR1 and CDR2 are KGHSH and LQKENI. The CDR3 consists of 12 residues. Trimming pared 6 bases from V and 1 base from J, leaving 6 bases between.

This chain links TRBV27 with TRBJ1-1; TRBD1 agrees at 9 bases. Germline-derived CDR1 and CDR2 are MNHEY and SMNVEV (reference sequence). Trimming took 5 bases from V and 4 from J; bases not matched to a gene: 5. The CDR3 totals 14 residues. CDR3 DNA sequence: TGTGCCAGCAGTCTTACAGGGGGCTCCACTGAAGCTTTCTTT. This sequence encodes CASSLTGGSTEAFF.

The genes are TRBV6-1 and TRBJ2-1; D uncertain. The V gene's germline CDR1 is MNHNS and CDR2 SASEGT. This CDR3 has 13 residues. Trimming took off 6 bases at V and 0 bases at J, with 6 bases between the two ends. The CDR3 protein is CASRESSYNEQFF. The CDR3 DNA follows: TGTGCCAGCAGAGAGAGCTCCTACAATGAGCAGTTCTTC.

The genes are TRBV6-1 and TRBJ1-2, with D unresolved. V was shortened by 2 bases and J by 6 bases, with 13 bases between the two germline ends. Germline CDR1 and CDR2: MNHNS and SASEGT. There are 14 residues in the CDR3. CDR3 amino acids: CASSESLGKDGYTF. CDR3 DNA: TGTGCCAGCAGTGAATCACTAGGGAAGGATGGCTACACCTTC.

This rearrangement joins TRBV9 to TRBJ1-2; D is ambiguous. Trimming removed 2 bases from V and 5 bases from J, with 13 bases in between. The CDR3 is made up of 14 amino acids. In germline, CDR1 is SGDLS, CDR2 YYNGEE. The CDR3 DNA sequence: TGTGCCAGCAGCGTCCTAGCATTAGATTATGGCTACACCTTC. Protein sequence: CASSVLALDYGYTF. Using reference TRBV9 and TRBJ1-2 for the parts outside the CDR3, the full variable domain is DSGVTQTPKHLITATGQRVTLRCSPRSGDLSVYWYQQSLDQGLQFLIQYYNGEERAKGNILERFSAQQFPDLHSELNLSSLELGDSALYFCASSVLALDYGYTFGSGTRLTVV.

In DNA form, the CDR3 reads TGCGCCAGCAGCCATGAGGGGGCGAGCAATCAGCCCCAGCATTTT. Amino acids: CASSHEGASNQPQHF. The chain couples TRBV5-1 to TRBJ1-5, with 7 bases fitting TRBD1. The junction had 5 bases not matched to a gene; V was cut back by 4 bases and J by 1 base. The CDR3 spans 15 residues. Looked up from germline, CDR1 is SGHRS and CDR2 is YFSETQ. The whole variable domain, remainder taken from reference TRBV5-1 and TRBJ1-5, is KAGVTQTPRYLIKTRGQQVTLSCSPISGHRSVSWYQQTPGQGLQFLFEYFSETQRNKGNFPGRFSGRQFSNSRSEMNVSTLELGDSALYLCASSHEGASNQPQHFGDGTRLSIL.

This clone was picked up one time. This rearrangement joins TRBV28 to TRBJ1-5; perhaps TRBD1 as D (6 bases). The V end was cut by 3 bases, the J end by 0 bases, with 6 bases between. Germline lookup yields CDR1 MDHEN and CDR2 SYDVKM. The CDR3 loop spans 14 amino acids. CDR3 DNA: TGTGCCAGCAGTTTGGGACATAGCAATCAGCCCCAGCATTTT. Its protein is CASSLGHSNQPQHF.

The chain links TRBV9 to TRBJ2-1, with TRBD2 matching 8 bases. CDR1 is SGDLS, CDR2 YYNGEE, per germline. The J segment lost 4 bases and the V segment lost 0 bases, leaving 3 bases of the junction unmatched. The CDR3 spans 15 residues. CDR3 DNA sequence: TGTGCCAGCAGCGTAGCGGCGGGGGGTTACAATGAGCAGTTCTTC. Protein sequence: CASSVAAGGYNEQFF.

This chain links TRBV7-2 with TRBJ1-2, with a tentative D call TRBD1 (6 bases). The V end was cut by 2 bases, the J end by 0 bases, with 13 bases between. Germline V gene data show CDR1 as SGHTA and CDR2 as FQGNSA. The CDR3 extends over 16 amino acids. The CDR3 region is CASSLSQGRSNYGYTF. CDR3 sequence (DNA): TGTGCCAGCAGCTTATCACAGGGACGATCTAACTATGGCTACACCTTC.

The V gene is TRBV29-1, the J gene TRBJ1-2, with 8 bases that match TRBD1. CDR1 is SQVTM, CDR2 ANQGSEA, per germline. The CDR3 runs to 13 residues. J lost 8 bases, V lost 7 bases, and 12 bases had no gene match. As DNA, the CDR3 is TGCAGCGCCCGCGGACAGGGCCGTCGGGGCTACACCTTC. As protein: CSARGQGRRGYTF.

The chain couples TRBV7-7 to TRBJ2-1, with 11 bases fitting TRBD2. The CDR3 contains 15 residues. V was pared by 5 bases and J by 3 bases, with 3 bases of the junction left unmatched. CDR1 is SSHAT, CDR2 FNYEAQ, per germline (reference sequence). For the CDR3, the DNA is TGTGCCAGCAGCCGTACTAGCGGGGGCTACAATGAGCAGTTCTTC. Residues: CASSRTSGGYNEQFF.

The chain joins TRBV5-1 to TRBJ2-5; 11 bases line up with TRBD1. Germline assignment: CDR1 SGHRS and CDR2 YFSETQ. This CDR3 region has 16 residues. After removal of 0 bases from V and 5 bases from J, the junction contained 6 bases not matched to a gene. CDR3 protein: CASSLAGTGGQETQYF. The CDR3 DNA sequence: TGCGCCAGCAGCTTGGCCGGGACAGGGGGTCAGGAGACCCAGTACTTC.

The chain links TRBV7-9 to TRBJ1-2; D is unclear. Deletions cut 6 bases from V and 3 bases from J, with 8 bases between. The CDR3 is 12 residues long. CDR1 SEHNR and CDR2 FQNEAQ come from the germline V gene (reference sequence). Written as DNA, the CDR3 is TGTGCCAGCAGTCCGGACTACTATGGCTACACCTTC. Protein product: CASSPDYYGYTF.

This clone was counted many times. J is TRBJ1-1 and V is TRBV7-9, with D perhaps TRBD1 (6 bases). The CDR3 runs 13 residues. Germline loops: CDR1 SEHNR, CDR2 FQNEAQ (reference sequence). The ends were cut back, 2 bases at V and 8 bases at J, with 12 bases in the middle. CDR3 sequence: CASSLFLDSEAFF. CDR3 nucleotides: TGTGCCAGCAGCTTATTCTTGGACAGCGAAGCTTTCTTT.

The V gene is TRBV10-1, the J gene TRBJ1-2, with 8 bases matching TRBD1. Losses at the gene ends were 11 bases for V and 0 bases for J; bases not matched to a gene: 5. Per the germline V gene, CDR1 is WNHNN and CDR2 is SYGVQD (reference sequence). The CDR3 runs to 13 residues. The CDR3 here is CARRQGPNYGYTF. The CDR3 DNA reads as TGCGCCCGGCGACAGGGGCCTAACTATGGCTACACCTTC.

The chain is built from TRBV28 and TRBJ1-1; D unclear. The germline V gene encodes CDR1 MDHEN and CDR2 SYDVKM. The CDR3 is 14 amino acids. V lost 1 base and J lost 9, with 15 bases in between. The CDR3 protein is CASSLLVGNGKAFF. DNA for the CDR3: TGTGCCAGCAGTTTATTGGTAGGCAACGGGAAAGCTTTCTTT.

The V gene is TRBV4-1, the J gene TRBJ2-5; 7 bases are shared with TRBD1. The V and J ends lost 0 bases and 4 bases, in that order; junction bases with no gene match: 8. Per germline, CDR1 MGHRA and CDR2 YSYEKL. The CDR3 length is 16 residues. Written as DNA, the CDR3 is TGCGCCAGCAGCCAAGAGTGGGCCAGGGGGAGAGAGACCCAGTACTTC. It codes for CASSQEWARGRETQYF.

The chain joins TRBV11-3 to TRBJ2-5; 9 bases match TRBD2. Germline CDR1 reads SGHNT; CDR2 reads YENEEA. With 5 bases clipped from V and 8 bases from J, the junction kept 12 bases outside the gene matches. This CDR3 region has 15 residues. CDR3 sequence reads: CASSRFGGGAETQYF. Here the CDR3 DNA reads TGTGCCAGCAGCCGCTTTGGCGGGGGGGCCGAAACCCAGTACTTC.

The DNA for the CDR3 is TGTGCCAGCAGCTTGTGGGCAGGGAGCGGGATCAATCAGCCCCAGCATTTT. Translating gives CASSLWAGSGINQPQHF. V usage is TRBV5-6 and J usage is TRBJ1-5; weak D call: TRBD1 (5 bases). Trimming removed 1 base from V and 3 bases from J, with 17 bases in between. The CDR3 extends over 17 amino acids. Germline CDR1 and CDR2: SGHDT and YYEEEE.

V gene TRBV2 combines with J gene TRBJ2-5; no definite D call. The germline V and J ends were trimmed by 8 bases and 4 bases, with 11 bases remaining between them. The CDR3 contains 12 residues. The germline V gene encodes CDR1 SNHLY and CDR2 FYNNEI. Here the CDR3 DNA reads TGTGCCAGCGGAGCGCGCCGAGAGACCCAGTACTTC. As protein: CASGARRETQYF.